Sequencing of this T cell receptor (beta chain) was carried out in a study of cytomegalovirus exposure and HLA in healthy donors. Method: immunoSEQ multiplex PCR; TCRdb's copy keeps in-frame clones and lacks some. The table has about 240,000 clones, around 86% seen once; the top ten hold roughly 1.2%. A roughly 120-subject validation cohort, separate from the approximately 670-subject first cohort, supplied the donors. V lost 5 bases and J 5 bases, leaving 15 bases between the germline ends. The CDR3 has 14 amino acids. CDR1 and CDR2 (germline): SGHNT, YENEEA. The sample consisted of PBMCs. The source is a woman in her thirties in good health and CMV-seropositive. The V gene is TRBV11-3, the J gene TRBJ2-5; weak D call: TRBD1 (5 bases). CDR3: CASSPPLKGETQYF. For the CDR3, the DNA is TGTGCCAGCAGCCCCCCCCTGAAGGGGGAGACCCAGTACTTC.